The clone carrying this TCR beta chain was detected only once. Assay used: immunoSEQ multiplex PCR; TCRdb lists only in-frame clones, some missing. The sample lists around 150,000 clones, around 92% occurring once. These data belong to a study of T cell responses to AZD1222 COVID-19 vaccine. The length of the CDR3 is 13 residues. Looked up from germline, CDR1 is LGHDT and CDR2 is YNNKEL (reference sequence). V shed 0 bases and J shed 11 bases, with 13 bases lying between them. The V call is TRBV3-1 (or the pseudogene TRBV3-2), the J call TRBJ1-1; D might be TRBD1 (6 bases). The sequences come from peripheral blood, collected 28 days after the second AZD1222 dose. This TCR came from an adult who received the AZD1222 COVID-19 vaccine. CDR3: CASSQDYRAYAFF. The CDR3 nucleotides are TGTGCCAGCAGCCAAGATTACAGGGCATACGCTTTCTTT.